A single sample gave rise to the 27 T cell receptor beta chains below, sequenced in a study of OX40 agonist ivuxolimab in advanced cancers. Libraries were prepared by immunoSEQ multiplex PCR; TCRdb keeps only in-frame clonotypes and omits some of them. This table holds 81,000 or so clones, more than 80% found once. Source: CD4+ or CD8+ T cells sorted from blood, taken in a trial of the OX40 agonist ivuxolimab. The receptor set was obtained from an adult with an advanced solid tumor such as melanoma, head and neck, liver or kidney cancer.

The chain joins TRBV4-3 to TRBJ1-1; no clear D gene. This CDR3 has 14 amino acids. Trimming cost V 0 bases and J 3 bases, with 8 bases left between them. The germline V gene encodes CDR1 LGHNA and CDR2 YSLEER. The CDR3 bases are TGCGCCAGCAGCCAAGATCGTGAGTACACTGAAGCTTTCTTT. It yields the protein CASSQDREYTEAFF.

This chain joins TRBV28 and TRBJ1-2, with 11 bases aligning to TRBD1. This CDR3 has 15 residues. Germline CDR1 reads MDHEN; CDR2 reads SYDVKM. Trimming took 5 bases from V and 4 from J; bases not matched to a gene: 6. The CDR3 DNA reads TGTGCCAGCAGTATTGGGACAGGGGGGCTCTATGGCTACACCTTC. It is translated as CASSIGTGGLYGYTF.

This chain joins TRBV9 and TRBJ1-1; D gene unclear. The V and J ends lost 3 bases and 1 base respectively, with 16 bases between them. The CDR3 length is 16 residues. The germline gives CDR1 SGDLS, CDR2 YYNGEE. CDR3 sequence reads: CASSAPIGSTNTEAFF. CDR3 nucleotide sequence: TGTGCCAGCAGCGCCCCTATTGGGTCAACGAACACTGAAGCTTTCTTT.

CDR3 bases: TGTGCCAGCAGTTACGCCCACAATGAGCAGTTCTTC. Translating gives CASSYAHNEQFF. This chain links TRBV6-6 with TRBJ2-1; D not certain. V shed 2 bases and J shed 5 bases, with 4 bases lying between them. The CDR3 runs to 12 residues. CDR1 and CDR2 from the germline V gene are MNHNY and SVGAGI (reference sequence).

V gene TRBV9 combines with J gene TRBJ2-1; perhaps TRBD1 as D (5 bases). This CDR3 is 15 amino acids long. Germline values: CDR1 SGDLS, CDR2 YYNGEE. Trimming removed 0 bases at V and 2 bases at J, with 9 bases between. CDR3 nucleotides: TGTGCCAGCAGCGTAGAAGGGGTTCCCTACAATGAGCAGTTCTTC. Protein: CASSVEGVPYNEQFF. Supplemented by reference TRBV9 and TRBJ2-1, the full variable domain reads DSGVTQTPKHLITATGQRVTLRCSPRSGDLSVYWYQQSLDQGLQFLIQYYNGEERAKGNILERFSAQQFPDLHSELNLSSLELGDSALYFCASSVEGVPYNEQFFGPGTRLTVL.

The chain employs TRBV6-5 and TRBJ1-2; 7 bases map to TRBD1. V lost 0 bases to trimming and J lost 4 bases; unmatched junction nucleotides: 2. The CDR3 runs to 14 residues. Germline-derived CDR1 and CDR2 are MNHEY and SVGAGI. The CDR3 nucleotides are TGTGCCAGCAGTTACTCACAGGGGTTCTATGGCTACACCTTC. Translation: CASSYSQGFYGYTF.

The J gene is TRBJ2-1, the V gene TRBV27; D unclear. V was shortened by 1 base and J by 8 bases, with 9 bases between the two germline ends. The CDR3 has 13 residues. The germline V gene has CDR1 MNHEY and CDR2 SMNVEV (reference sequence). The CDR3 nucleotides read TGTGCCAGCAGTTTATATCTAGTCGATGAGCAGTTCTTC. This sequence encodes CASSLYLVDEQFF.

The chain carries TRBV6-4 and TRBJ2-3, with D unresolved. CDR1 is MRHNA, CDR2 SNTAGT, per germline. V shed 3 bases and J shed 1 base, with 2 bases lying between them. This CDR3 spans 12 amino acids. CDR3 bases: TGTGCCAGCAGTGAGGGCACAGATACGCAGTATTTT. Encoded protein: CASSEGTDTQYF.

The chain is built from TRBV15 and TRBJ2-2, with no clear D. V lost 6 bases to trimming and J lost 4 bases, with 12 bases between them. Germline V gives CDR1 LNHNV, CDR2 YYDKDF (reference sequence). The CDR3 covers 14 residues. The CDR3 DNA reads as TGTGCCACCAGTCCCCCCTATCTCACCGGGGAGCTGTTTTTT. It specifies CATSPPYLTGELFF. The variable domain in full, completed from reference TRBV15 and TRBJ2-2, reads DAMVIQNPRYQVTQFGKPVTLSCSQTLNHNVMYWYQQKSSQAPKLLFHYYDKDFNNEADTPDNFQSRRPNTSFCFLDIRSPGLGDTAMYLCATSPPYLTGELFFGEGSRLTVL.

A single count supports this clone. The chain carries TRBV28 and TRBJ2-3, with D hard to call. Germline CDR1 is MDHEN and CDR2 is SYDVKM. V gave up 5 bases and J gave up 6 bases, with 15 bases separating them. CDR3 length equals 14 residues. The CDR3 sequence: CASSTLIHRDTQYF. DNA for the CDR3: TGTGCCAGCAGTACCCTGATACATCGGGATACGCAGTATTTT.

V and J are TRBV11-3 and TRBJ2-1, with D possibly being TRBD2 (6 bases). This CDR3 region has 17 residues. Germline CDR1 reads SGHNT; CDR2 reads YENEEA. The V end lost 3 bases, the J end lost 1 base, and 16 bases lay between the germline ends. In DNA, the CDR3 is TGTGCCAGCAGCTTGGTCTCTGCGGGGTGGTCCTACAATGAGCAGTTCTTC. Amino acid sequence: CASSLVSAGWSYNEQFF.

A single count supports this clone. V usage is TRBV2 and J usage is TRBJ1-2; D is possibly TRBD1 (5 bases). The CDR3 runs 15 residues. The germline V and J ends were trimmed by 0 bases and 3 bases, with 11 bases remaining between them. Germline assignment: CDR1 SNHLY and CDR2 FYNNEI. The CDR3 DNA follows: TGTGCCAGCAGTGAAGCAATCGACAGCTACTATGGCTACACCTTC. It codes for CASSEAIDSYYGYTF.

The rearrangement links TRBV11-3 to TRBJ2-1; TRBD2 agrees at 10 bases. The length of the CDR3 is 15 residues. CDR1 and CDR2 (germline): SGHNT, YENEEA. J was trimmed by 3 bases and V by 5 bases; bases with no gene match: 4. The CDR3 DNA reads TGTGCCAGCAGCCCCGGACTAGCGGACTACAATGAGCAGTTCTTC. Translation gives CASSPGLADYNEQFF.

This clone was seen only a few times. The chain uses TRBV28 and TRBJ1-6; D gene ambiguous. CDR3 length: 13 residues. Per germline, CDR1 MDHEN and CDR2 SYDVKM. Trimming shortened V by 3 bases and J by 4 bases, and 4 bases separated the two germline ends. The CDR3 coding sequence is TGTGCCAGCAGTTTCGGTTATAATTCACCCCTCCACTTT. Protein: CASSFGYNSPLHF.

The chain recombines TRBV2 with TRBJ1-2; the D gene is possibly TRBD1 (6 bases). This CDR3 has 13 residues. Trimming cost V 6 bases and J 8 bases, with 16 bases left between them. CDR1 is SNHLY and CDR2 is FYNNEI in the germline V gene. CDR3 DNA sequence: TGTGCCAGCAGAGAAAGAACAGGGTCCGGCTACACCTTC. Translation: CASRERTGSGYTF.

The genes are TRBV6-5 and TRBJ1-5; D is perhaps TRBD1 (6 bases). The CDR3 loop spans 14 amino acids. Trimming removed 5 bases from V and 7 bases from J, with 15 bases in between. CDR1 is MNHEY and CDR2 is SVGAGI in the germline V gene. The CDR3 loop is CASSPQGSQQPQHF. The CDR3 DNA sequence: TGTGCCAGCAGTCCACAGGGATCTCAGCAGCCCCAGCATTTT.

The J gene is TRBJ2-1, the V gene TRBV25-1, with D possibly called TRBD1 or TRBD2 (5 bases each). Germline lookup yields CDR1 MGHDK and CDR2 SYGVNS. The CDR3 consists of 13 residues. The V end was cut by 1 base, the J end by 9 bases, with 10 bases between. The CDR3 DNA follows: TGTGCCAGCAGTGAATTCCATGGGGGTGAGCAGTTCTTC. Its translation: CASSEFHGGEQFF.

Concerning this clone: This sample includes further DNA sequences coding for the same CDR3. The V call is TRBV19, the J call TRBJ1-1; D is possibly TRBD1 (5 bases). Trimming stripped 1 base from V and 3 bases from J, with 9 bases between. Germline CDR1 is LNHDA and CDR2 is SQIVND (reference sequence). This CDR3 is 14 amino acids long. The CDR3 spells CASSIGGGDTEAFF. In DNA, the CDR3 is TGTGCCAGTAGTATAGGAGGAGGGGACACTGAAGCTTTCTTT.

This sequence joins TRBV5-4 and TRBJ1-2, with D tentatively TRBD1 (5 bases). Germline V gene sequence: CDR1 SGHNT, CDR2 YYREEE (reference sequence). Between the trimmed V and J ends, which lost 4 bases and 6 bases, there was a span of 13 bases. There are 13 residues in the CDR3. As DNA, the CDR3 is TGTGCCAGCAGCGAGCAGGGTGATGATGGCTACACCTTC. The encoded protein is CASSEQGDDGYTF. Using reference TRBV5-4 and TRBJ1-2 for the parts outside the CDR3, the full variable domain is ETGVTQSPTHLIKTRGQQVTLRCSSQSGHNTVSWYQQALGQGPQFIFQYYREEENGRGNFPPRFSGLQFPNYSSELNVNALELDDSALYLCASSEQGDDGYTFGSGTRLTVV.

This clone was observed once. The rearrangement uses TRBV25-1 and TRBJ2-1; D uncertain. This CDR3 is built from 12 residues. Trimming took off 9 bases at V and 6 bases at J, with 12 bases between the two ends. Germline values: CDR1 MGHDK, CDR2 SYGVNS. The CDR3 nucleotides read TGTGCCAGTGGAAGGTGGAGCAATGAGCAGTTCTTC. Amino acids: CASGRWSNEQFF. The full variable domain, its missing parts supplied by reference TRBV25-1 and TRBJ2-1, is EADIYQTPRYLVIGTGKKITLECSQTMGHDKMYWYQQDPGMELHLIHYSYGVNSTEKGDLSSESTVSRIRTEHFPLTLESARPSHTSQYLCASGRWSNEQFFGPGTRLTVL.

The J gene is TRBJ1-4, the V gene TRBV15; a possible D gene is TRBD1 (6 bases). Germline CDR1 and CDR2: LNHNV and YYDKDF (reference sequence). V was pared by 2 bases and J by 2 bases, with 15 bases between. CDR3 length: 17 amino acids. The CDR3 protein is CATSRLETGWTNEKLFF. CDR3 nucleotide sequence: TGTGCCACCAGCAGATTAGAAACAGGGTGGACTAATGAAAAACTGTTTTTT.

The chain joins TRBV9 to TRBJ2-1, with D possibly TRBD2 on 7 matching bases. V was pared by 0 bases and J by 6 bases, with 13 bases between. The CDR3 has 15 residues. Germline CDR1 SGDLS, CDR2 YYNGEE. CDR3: CASSVVEGGLNEQFF. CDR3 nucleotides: TGTGCCAGCAGCGTAGTCGAGGGGGGGCTCAATGAGCAGTTCTTC.

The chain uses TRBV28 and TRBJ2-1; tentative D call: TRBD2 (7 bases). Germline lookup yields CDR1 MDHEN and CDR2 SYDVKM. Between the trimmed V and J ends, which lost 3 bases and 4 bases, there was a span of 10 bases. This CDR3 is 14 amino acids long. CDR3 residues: CASSFAGAYNEQFF. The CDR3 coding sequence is TGTGCCAGCAGTTTTGCGGGGGCTTACAATGAGCAGTTCTTC.

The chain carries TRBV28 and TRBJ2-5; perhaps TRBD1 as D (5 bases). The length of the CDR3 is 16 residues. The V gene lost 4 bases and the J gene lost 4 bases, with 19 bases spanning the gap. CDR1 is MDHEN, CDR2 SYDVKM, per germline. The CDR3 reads CASSSPPARESETQYF. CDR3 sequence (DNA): TGTGCCAGCAGTTCACCCCCTGCCAGGGAATCAGAGACCCAGTACTTC.

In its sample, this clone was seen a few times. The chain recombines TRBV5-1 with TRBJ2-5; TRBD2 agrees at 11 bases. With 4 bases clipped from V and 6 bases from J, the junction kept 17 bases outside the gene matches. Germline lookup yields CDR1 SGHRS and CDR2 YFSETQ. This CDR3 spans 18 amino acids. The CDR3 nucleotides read TGCGCCAGCAGCCTCACTGGAAATATAGCGGGAGGGCCCCAGACCCAGTACTTC. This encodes CASSLTGNIAGGPQTQYF.

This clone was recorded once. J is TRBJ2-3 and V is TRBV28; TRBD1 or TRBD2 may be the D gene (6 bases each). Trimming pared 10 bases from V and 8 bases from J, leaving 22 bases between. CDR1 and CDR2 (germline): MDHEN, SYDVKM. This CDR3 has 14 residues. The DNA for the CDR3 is TGTGCCACCTATCCCGGGGGCCAGGGTACTACGCAGTATTTT. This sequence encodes CATYPGGQGTTQYF.

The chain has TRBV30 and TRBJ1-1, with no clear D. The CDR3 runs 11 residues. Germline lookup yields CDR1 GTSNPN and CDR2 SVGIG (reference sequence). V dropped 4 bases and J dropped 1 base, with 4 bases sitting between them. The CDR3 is CAWNRNTEAFF. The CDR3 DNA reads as TGTGCCTGGAATAGGAACACTGAAGCTTTCTTT.